Listed below are T cell receptor beta chains from one sample, sequenced in a study of blood T cell repertoires in COVID-19. The protocol was immunoSEQ multiplex PCR, while the TCRdb copy is restricted to in-frame clones and leaves out a portion. The sample contains some 100,000 clones, approximately 93% of which appear only once. The material sequenced was peripheral blood. The receptors come from a man aged 55 to 70 with acute or convalescent COVID-19. The CDR3 runs from the conserved cysteine through the conserved F or W. Fields, in order: D gene, clone size, J gene, V gene, CDR3 DNA, CDR3 protein. The D gene is left open where the match is weak. Size tells how often a clone was seen (once, few, many) or the class of an expanded clone, and some rows leave it out.

>TRBD1|.|TRBJ1-2|TRBV4-2
TGTGCCAGCAGCCAAGAAGGACAGGAGATCTATGGCTACACCTTC
CASSQEGQEIYGYTF
>.|.|TRBJ2-3|TRBV5-1
TGCGCCAGCAGCCCCCGACAGAGCACAGATACGCAGTATTTT
CASSPRQSTDTQYF
>TRBD1|.|TRBJ1-1|TRBV7-2
TGTGCCAGCAGCCCTTGGACAGGGGGGTCCAACACTGAAGCTTTCTTT
CASSPWTGGSNTEAFF
>TRBD1|.|TRBJ1-5|TRBV19
TGTGCCAGTAGCCCAGGGACAGATCCTAATCAGCCCCAGCATTTT
CASSPGTDPNQPQHF
>TRBD1|.|TRBJ2-1|TRBV5-3
TGTGCCAGAAGCTTGGAAGCTCGGACAGGGGAGGCAGGGGAGCAGTTCTTC
CARSLEARTGEAGEQFF
>TRBD1|.|TRBJ2-2|TRBV2
TGTGCCAGCAGCGCAGGGGGGAACACCGGGGAGCTGTTTTTT
CASSAGGNTGELFF
>TRBD1|.|TRBJ1-6|TRBV28
TGTGCCAGCACCCGGACAGGGGGCTCCTATAATTCACCCCTCCACTTT
CASTRTGGSYNSPLHF
>TRBD1|.|TRBJ2-5|TRBV2
TGTGCCAGCAGTTACAGGGGGCGAGAGACCCAGTACTTC
CASSYRGRETQYF
>.|.|TRBJ1-2|TRBV30
TGTGCCTGGAGTTTACAGGGTATCGATGGCTACACCTTC
CAWSLQGIDGYTF
>.|once|TRBJ1-5|TRBV11-2
TGTGCCAGCAGCTTAGATATTCGGCAGGGTAGTCAGCCCCAGCATTTT
CASSLDIRQGSQPQHF
>.|.|TRBJ2-1|TRBV7-9
TGTGCCAGCAGCTTATTGGGAGGCTCCTACAATGAGCAGTTCTTC
CASSLLGGSYNEQFF
>.|.|TRBJ1-5|TRBV30
TGTGCCTGGAGTATTGGGGGCCTTCAATATTTT
CAWSIGGLQYF